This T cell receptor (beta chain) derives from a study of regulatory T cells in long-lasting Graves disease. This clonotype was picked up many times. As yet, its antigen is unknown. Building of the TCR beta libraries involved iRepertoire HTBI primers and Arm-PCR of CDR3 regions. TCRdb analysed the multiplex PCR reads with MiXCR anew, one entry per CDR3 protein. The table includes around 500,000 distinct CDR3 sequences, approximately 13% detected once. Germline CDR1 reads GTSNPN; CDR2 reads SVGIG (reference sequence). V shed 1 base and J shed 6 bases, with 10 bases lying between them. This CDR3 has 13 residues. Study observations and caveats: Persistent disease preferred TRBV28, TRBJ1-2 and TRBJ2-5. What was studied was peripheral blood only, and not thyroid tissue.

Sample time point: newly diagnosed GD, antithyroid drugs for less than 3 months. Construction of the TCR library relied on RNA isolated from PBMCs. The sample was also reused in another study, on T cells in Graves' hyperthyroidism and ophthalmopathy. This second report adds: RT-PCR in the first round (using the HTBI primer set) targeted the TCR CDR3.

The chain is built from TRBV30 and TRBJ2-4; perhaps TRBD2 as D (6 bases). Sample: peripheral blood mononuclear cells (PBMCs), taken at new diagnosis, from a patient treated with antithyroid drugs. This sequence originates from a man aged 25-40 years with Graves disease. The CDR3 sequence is CAWSGTIRNIQYF. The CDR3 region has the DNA TGTGCCTGGAGTGGGACTATCCGAAACATTCAGTACTTC.